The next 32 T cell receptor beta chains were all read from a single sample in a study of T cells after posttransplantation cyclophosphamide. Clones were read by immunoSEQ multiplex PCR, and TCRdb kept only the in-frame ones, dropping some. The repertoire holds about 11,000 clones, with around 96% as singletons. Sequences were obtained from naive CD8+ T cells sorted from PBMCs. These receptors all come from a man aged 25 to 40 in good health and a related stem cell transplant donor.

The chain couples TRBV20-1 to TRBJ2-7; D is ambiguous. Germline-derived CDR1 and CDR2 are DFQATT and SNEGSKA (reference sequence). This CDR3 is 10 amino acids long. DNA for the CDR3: TGCAGCCTTGGCCCACACGAGCAGTACTTC. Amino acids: CSLGPHEQYF.

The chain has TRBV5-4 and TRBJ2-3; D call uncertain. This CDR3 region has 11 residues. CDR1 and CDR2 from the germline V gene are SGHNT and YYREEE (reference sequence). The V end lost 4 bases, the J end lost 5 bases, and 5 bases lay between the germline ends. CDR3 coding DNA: TGTGCCAGCAGCCTCGGAGATACGCAGTATTTT. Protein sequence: CASSLGDTQYF. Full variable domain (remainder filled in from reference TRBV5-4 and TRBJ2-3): ETGVTQSPTHLIKTRGQQVTLRCSSQSGHNTVSWYQQALGQGPQFIFQYYREEENGRGNFPPRFSGLQFPNYSSELNVNALELDDSALYLCASSLGDTQYFGPGTRLTVL.

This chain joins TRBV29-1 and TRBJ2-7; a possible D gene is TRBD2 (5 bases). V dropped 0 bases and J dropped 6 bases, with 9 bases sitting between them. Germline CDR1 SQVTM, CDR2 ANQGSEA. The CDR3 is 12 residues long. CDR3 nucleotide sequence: TGCAGCGTTGAAGATCGGGGTAGCGAGCAGTACTTC. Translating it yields CSVEDRGSEQYF.

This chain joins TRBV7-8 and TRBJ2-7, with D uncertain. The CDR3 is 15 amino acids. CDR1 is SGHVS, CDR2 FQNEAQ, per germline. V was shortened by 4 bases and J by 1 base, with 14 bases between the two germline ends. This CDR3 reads CASSSQAADSYEQYF. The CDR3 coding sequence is TGTGCCAGCAGCTCCCAGGCAGCCGATTCCTACGAGCAGTACTTC.

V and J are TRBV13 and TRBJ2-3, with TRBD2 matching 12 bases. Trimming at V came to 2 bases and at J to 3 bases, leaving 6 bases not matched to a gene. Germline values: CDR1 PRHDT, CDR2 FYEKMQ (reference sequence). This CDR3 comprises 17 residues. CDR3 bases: TGTGCCAGCAGCTTATTCCTAGCGGGGGGGCCGACAGATACGCAGTATTTT. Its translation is CASSLFLAGGPTDTQYF. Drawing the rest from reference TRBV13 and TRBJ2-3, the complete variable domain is AAGVIQSPRHLIKEKRETATLKCYPIPRHDTVYWYQQGPGQDPQFLISFYEKMQSDKGSIPDRFSAQQFSDYHSELNMSSLELGDSALYFCASSLFLAGGPTDTQYFGPGTRLTVL.

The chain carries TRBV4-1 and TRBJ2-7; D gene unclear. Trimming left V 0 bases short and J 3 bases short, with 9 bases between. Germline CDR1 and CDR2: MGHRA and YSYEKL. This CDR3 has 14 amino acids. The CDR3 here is CASSQEPGIYEQYF. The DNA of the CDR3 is TGCGCCAGCAGCCAAGAACCAGGTATCTACGAGCAGTACTTC.

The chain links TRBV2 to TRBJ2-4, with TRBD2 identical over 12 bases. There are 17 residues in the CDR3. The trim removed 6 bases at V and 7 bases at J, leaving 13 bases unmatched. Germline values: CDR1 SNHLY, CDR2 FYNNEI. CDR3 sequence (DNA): TGTGCCAGCAGCGTAACTAGCGGGGGGAGTTCACGGAACATTCAGTACTTC. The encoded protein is CASSVTSGGSSRNIQYF.

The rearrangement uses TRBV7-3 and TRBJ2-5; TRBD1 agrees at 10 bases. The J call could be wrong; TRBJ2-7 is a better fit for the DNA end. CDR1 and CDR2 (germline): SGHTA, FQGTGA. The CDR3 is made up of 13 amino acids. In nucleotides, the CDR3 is TGTGCCAGCAGCCCCGGGACAGGGGACGAGCAGTACTTC. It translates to CASSPGTGDEQYF.

In nucleotides, the CDR3 is TGTGCCAGCAGCTTAGGAGGGGGGGATACTGAAGCTTTCTTT. This codes for CASSLGGGDTEAFF. V usage is TRBV7-9 and J usage is TRBJ1-1; D may be TRBD1 (6 bases). V was trimmed by 1 base and J by 5 bases, leaving 11 bases between them. From germline, CDR1 is SEHNR and CDR2 FQNEAQ (reference sequence). CDR3 length equals 14 residues.

The CDR3 DNA reads TGTGCCAGTAGTAGTGGTTTGGAGCGGATATATTACAATGAGCAGTTCTTC. Protein product: CASSSGLERIYYNEQFF. The chain links TRBV19 to TRBJ2-1, with a possible D match to TRBD2 (5 bases). The CDR3 length is 17 residues. Germline V gene lookup returns CDR1 LNHDA and CDR2 SQIVND (reference sequence). The V and J ends lost 4 bases and 4 bases respectively, with 20 bases between them.

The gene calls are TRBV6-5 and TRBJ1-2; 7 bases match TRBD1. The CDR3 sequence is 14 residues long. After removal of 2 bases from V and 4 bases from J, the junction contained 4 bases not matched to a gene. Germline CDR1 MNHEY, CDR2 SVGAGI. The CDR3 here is CASSYVGQSYGYTF. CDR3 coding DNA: TGTGCCAGCAGTTACGTGGGACAGTCCTATGGCTACACCTTC.

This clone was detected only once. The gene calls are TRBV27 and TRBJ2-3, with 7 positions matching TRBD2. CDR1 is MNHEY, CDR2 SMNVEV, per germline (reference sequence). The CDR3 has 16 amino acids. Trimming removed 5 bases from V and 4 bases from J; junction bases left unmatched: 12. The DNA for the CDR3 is TGTGCCAGCAGTCCTCCGGGACTACTTCCCGCAGATACGCAGTATTTT. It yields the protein CASSPPGLLPADTQYF.

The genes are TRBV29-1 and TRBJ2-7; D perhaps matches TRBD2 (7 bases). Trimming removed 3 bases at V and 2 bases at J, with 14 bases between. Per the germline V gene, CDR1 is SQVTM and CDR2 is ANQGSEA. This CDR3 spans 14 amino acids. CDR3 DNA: TGCAGCGTTGACGGCGGGGGCCATGCCTACGAGCAGTACTTC. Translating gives CSVDGGGHAYEQYF.

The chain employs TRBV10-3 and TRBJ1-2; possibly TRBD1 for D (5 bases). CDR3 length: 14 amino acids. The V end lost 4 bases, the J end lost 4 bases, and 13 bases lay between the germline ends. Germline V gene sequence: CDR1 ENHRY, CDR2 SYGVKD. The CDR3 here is CAISGQGGIYGYTF. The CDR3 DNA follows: TGTGCCATCAGTGGCCAGGGAGGGATCTATGGCTACACCTTC.

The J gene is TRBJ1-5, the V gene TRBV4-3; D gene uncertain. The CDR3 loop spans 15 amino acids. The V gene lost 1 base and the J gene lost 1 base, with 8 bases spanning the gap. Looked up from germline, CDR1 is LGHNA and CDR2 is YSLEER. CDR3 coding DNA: TGCGCCAGCAGCCAAGTATGGAGAAGCAATCAGCCCCAGCATTTT. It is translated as CASSQVWRSNQPQHF.

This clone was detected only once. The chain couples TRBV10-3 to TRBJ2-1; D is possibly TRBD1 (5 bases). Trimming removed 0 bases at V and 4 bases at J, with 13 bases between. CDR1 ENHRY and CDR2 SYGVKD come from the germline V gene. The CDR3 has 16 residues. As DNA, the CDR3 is TGTGCCATCAGTGAGTCGAGCCAGGGCCTATACAATGAGCAGTTCTTC. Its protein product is CAISESSQGLYNEQFF.

CDR3 bases: TGTGCCAGCACCGCTAGCTGGGGGCGATGGGAAGGAACTTTCTTT. Its translation is CASTASWGRWEGTFF. The gene calls are TRBV28 and TRBJ1-1; perhaps TRBD1 as D (6 bases). The CDR3 is 15 residues long. From germline, CDR1 is MDHEN and CDR2 SYDVKM. With 7 bases removed from V and 12 bases from J, the gap between germline ends came to 27 bases.

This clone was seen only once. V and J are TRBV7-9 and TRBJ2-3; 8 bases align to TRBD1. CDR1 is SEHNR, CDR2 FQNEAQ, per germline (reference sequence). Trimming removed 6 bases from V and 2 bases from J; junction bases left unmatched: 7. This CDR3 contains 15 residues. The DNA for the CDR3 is TGTGCCAGCAGTTCCCAGGGGGCGGACACAGATACGCAGTATTTT. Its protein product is CASSSQGADTDTQYF.

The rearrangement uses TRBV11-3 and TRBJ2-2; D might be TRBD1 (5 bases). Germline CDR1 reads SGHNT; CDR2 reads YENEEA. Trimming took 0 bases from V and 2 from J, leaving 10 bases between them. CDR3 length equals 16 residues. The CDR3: CASSLDRGPNTGELFF. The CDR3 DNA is TGTGCCAGCAGCTTAGATAGGGGCCCTAACACCGGGGAGCTGTTTTTT.

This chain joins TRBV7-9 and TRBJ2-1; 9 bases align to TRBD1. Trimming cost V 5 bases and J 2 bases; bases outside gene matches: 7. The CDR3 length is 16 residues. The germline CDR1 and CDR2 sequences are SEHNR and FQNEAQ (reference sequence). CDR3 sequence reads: CASSAGQGRPYNEQFF. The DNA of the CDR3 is TGTGCCAGCAGCGCCGGACAGGGGAGGCCCTACAATGAGCAGTTCTTC. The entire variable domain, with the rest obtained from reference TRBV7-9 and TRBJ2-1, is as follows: DTGVSQNPRHKITKRGQNVTFRCDPISEHNRLYWYRQTLGQGPEFLTYFQNEAQLEKSRLLSDRFSAERPKGSFSTLEIQRTEQGDSAMYLCASSAGQGRPYNEQFFGPGTRLTVL.

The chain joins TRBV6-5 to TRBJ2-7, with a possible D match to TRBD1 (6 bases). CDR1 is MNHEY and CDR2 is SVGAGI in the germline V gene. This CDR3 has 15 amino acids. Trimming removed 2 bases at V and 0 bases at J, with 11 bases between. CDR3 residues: CASSYGRGLSYEQYF. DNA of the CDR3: TGTGCCAGCAGTTACGGCAGGGGTCTCTCCTACGAGCAGTACTTC.

The CDR3 nucleotides read TGTGCCAGCAGTTTATCGTACACAGATACGCAGTATTTT. Translating it yields CASSLSYTDTQYF. This chain connects TRBV27 to TRBJ2-3; D uncertain. CDR1 is MNHEY, CDR2 SMNVEV, per germline (reference sequence). The CDR3 totals 13 residues. V shed 0 bases and J shed 2 bases, with 3 bases lying between them.

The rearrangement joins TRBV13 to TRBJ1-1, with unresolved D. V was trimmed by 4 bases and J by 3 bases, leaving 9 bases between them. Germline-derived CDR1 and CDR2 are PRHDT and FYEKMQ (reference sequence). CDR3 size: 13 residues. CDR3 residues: CASSYRGYTEAFF. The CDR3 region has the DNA TGTGCCAGCAGCTACCGAGGGTACACTGAAGCTTTCTTT. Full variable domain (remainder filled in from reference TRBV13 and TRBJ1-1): AAGVIQSPRHLIKEKRETATLKCYPIPRHDTVYWYQQGPGQDPQFLISFYEKMQSDKGSIPDRFSAQQFSDYHSELNMSSLELGDSALYFCASSYRGYTEAFFGQGTRLTVV.

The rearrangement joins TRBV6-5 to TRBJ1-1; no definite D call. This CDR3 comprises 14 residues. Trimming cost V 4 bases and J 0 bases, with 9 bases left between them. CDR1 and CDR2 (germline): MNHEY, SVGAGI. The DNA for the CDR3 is TGTGCCAGCAGTTCCTCCAACATGAACACTGAAGCTTTCTTT. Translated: CASSSSNMNTEAFF.

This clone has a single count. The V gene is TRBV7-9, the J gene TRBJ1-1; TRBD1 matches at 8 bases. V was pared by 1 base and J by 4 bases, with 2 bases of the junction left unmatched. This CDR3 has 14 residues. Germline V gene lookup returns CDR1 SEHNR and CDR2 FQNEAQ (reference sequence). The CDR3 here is CASSLVQGGTEAFF. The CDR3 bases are TGTGCCAGCAGCTTAGTACAGGGGGGCACTGAAGCTTTCTTT.

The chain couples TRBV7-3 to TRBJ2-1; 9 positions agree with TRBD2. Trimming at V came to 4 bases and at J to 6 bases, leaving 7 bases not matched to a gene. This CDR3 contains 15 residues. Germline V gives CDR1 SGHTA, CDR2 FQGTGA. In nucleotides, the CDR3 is TGTGCCAGCAGCTCACTGGGTAGCGGGGGCAATGAGCAGTTCTTC. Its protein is CASSSLGSGGNEQFF. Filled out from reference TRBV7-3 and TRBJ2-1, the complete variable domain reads GAGVSQTPSNKVTEKGKYVELRCDPISGHTALYWYRQSLGQGPEFLIYFQGTGAADDSGLPNDRFFAVRPEGSVSTLKIQRTERGDSAVYLCASSSLGSGGNEQFFGPGTRLTVL.

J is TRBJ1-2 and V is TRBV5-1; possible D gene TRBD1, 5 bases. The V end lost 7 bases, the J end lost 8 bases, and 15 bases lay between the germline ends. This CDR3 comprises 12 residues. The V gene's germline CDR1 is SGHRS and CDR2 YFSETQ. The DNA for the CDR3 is TGCGCCAGCGGGCCAGGGAATCGCGGCTACACCTTC. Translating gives CASGPGNRGYTF.

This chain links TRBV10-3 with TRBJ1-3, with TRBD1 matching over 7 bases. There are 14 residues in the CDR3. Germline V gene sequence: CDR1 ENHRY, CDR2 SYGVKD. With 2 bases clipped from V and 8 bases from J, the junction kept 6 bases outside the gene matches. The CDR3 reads CAISEEGARDTIYF. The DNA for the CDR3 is TGTGCCATCAGTGAGGAGGGGGCGAGGGACACCATATATTTT.

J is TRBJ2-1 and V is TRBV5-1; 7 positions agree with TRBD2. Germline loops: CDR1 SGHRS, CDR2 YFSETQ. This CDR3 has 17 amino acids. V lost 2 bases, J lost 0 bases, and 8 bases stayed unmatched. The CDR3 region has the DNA TGCGCCAGCAGCTTCCCCGAGAGCGGGGCCTCCTACAATGAGCAGTTCTTC. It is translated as CASSFPESGASYNEQFF.

DNA for the CDR3: TGTGCCACCAGCGAACAGGGGACCAATGAGCAGTTCTTC. It specifies CATSEQGTNEQFF. The chain employs TRBV15 and TRBJ2-1; 7 positions match TRBD1. Germline V gene data show CDR1 as LNHNV and CDR2 as YYDKDF (reference sequence). This CDR3 is 13 amino acids long. J was trimmed by 6 bases and V by 5 bases; bases with no gene match: 4. Complete variable domain (other parts from reference TRBV15 and TRBJ2-1): DAMVIQNPRYQVTQFGKPVTLSCSQTLNHNVMYWYQQKSSQAPKLLFHYYDKDFNNEADTPDNFQSRRPNTSFCFLDIRSPGLGDTAMYLCATSEQGTNEQFFGPGTRLTVL.

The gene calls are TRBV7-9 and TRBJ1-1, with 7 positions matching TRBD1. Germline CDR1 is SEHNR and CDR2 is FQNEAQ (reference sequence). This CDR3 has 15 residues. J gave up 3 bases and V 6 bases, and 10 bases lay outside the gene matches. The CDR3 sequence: CASSNGVQGDTEAFF. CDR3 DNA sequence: TGTGCCAGCAGTAATGGAGTGCAGGGGGACACTGAAGCTTTCTTT.

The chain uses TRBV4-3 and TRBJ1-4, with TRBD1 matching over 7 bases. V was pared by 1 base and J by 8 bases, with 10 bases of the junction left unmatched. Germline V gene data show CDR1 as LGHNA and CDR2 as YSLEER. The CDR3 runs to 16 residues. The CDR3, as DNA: TGCGCCAGCAGCCAAGCCAGACAGGGAAGTAGGGAAAAACTGTTTTTT. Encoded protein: CASSQARQGSREKLFF.